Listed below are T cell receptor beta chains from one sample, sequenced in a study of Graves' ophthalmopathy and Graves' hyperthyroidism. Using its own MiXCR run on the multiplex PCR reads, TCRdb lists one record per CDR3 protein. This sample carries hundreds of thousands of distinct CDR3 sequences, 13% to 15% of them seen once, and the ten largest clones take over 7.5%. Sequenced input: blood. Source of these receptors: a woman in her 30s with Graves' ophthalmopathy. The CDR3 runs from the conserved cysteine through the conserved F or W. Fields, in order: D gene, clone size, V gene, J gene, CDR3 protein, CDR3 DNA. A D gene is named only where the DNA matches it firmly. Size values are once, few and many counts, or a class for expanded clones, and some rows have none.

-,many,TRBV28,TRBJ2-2,CASSLGRTNTGELFF,TGTGCCAGCAGTTTAGGTCGGACGAACACCGGGGAGCTGTTTTTT
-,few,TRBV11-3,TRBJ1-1,CASSTPGRENTEAFF,TGTGCCAGCAGCACTCCAGGGAGGGAAAACACTGAAGCTTTCTTT
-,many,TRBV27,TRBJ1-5,CASSRGAPGEPQHF,TGTGCCAGCAGCCGAGGGGCACCCGGGGAGCCCCAGCATTTT
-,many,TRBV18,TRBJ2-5,CASSPTRHQETQYF,TGTGCCAGCTCACCGACAAGACACCAAGAGACCCAGTACTTC
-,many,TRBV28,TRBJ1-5,CASSLWGDSNQPQHF,TGTGCCAGCAGTTTATGGGGGGATTCGAATCAGCCCCAGCATTTT
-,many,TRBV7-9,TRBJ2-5,CASSFTVQETQYF,TGTGCCAGCAGCTTTACGGTTCAAGAGACCCAGTACTTC
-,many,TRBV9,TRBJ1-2,CASSVAPYGYTF,TGTGCCAGCAGCGTAGCCCCCTATGGCTACACCTTC
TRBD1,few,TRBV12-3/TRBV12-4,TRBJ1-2,CASSSQGARGYTF,TGTGCCAGCAGTTCACAGGGGGCGCGGGGCTACACCTTC
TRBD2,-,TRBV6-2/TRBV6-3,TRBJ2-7,CASSSRALAGSYEQYF,TGTGCCAGCAGTTCCCGCGCCCTAGCGGGAAGCTACGAGCAGTACTTC
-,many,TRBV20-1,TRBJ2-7,CSATSQRGEQYF,TGCAGTGCTACGTCCCAACGGGGGGAGCAGTACTTC
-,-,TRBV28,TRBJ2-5,CASSLYLALRGQETQYF,TGTGCCAGCAGTTTGTACCTAGCGCTCAGAGGCCAAGAGACCCAGTACTTC
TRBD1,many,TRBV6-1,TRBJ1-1,CASSSDRGWEAFF,TGTGCCAGCAGCTCCGACAGGGGTTGGGAAGCTTTCTTT
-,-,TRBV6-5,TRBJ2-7,CASSYRERQYF,TGTGCCAGCAGTTACCGAGAACGGCAGTACTTC